What follows is one T cell receptor (beta chain) and its context. This clone was detected only once. Its antigen is currently not known. Base quality data are lacking; no much larger clone is found one base away. V sheds 1 base and J sheds 9 bases, leaving 13 bases between their ends. Taken from cysteine to phenylalanine, the CDR3 has 14 residues. CDR3 DNA only is kept here, 42 bases in frame from base 1. For CDR1 and CDR2, the germline V gene lists SGHTA and FQGNSA. The donors were healthy, HIV-negative adults with no recently reported acute infections or vaccinations. Only Caucasian adults living in Nashville, Tennessee, USA were represented among the donors. In the unsorted samples, 90 million to 100 million PBMCs were counted, and genomic DNA was extracted using the QIAamp DNA Blood Mini kit. Blood was collected by leukapheresis, and PBMCs were isolated by Ficoll-Histopaque density gradient centrifugation and then cryopreserved in liquid nitrogen vapor phase.

Using the deep immunoSEQ assay, TCR CDR3 regions were amplified from genomic DNA by multiplex PCR. Extracted genomic DNA from each cell subset was spread evenly across all wells of several immunoSEQ 96-well plates, with each plate serving as a replicate. Each replicate PCR for unsorted PBMC received 250 to 300 ng genomic DNA, equal to around 30,000 T cell genomes. Ten immunoSEQ deep assay plates were used to sequence the unsorted PBMC genomic DNA. Purified libraries were quantified with a Qubit 3.0 fluorometer, sized on a Bioanalyzer 2100, and re-quantified with the KAPA Library Quantification kit. A separate single-read 150-cycle Illumina NextSeq 550 flow cell was used to sequence each immunoSEQ 96-well plate. The study's processing was this. Because the immunoSEQ output held only junctional sequences and lacked quality scores, the filtering could not match the filtering applied to full-length reads. Sequences were annotated with PyIR, a Python wrapper for IgBLAST v1.9, using IMGT germline references to assign V/J genes and CDR3. Reads were filtered out if the reads had weak V/J assignments (E-value above 1e-6), no CDR3, stop codons, out-of-frame junctions, or ambiguous translated residues. V3J clonotypes were defined as sequences sharing the same inferred V gene, J gene, and CDR3 amino acid sequence. To compute the percentage overlap between repertoires, the number of shared unique clonotypes was divided by the size of the smaller repertoire. Repertoire richness was assessed with RTK rarefaction, the Chao1 estimator, and Recon v2.1 estimates of unobserved clonotypes. The table comes from immuneACCESS by way of TCRdb, which keeps in-frame sequences with V and J called. Part of the clones is missing from these tables; in studies checked, under half for an unresolved V gene and the rest for unknown reasons. That table gives V, J and clone size, and the DNA gave D and trimming. Within this sample are about 470,000 clones, with around 79% of them counted one time only. The ten largest clones add up to about 12% of the sample.

These data originate in a study of shared clonotypes between healthy human individuals (TCRdb year 2020). General notes on the study: The cohort included three men and two women between 18 and 49 years of age. Per donor, leukapheresis produced somewhere between about 0.94 and 9 billion PBMCs. Different laboratories and diverse techniques were used to prepare libraries and sequence TCR repertoires, to increase sequencing depth and limit assay-specific biases. The study deeply sequenced blood TCR repertoires of about 5 healthy adults to estimate repertoire size and the extent of clonotype sharing between individuals. What the study reported, not specific to this receptor: The genetic and exposure-history diversity represented was limited by the small number of donors. Sampling was restricted to blood, and TCR repertoires in tissues likely differ from the TCR repertoires found in blood. Based on pairwise subsampling, the degree of clonotype sharing among donors was expected to be affected by sequencing depth.

The TCR sequence derives from a woman in her thirties or forties in good health. Some clones in this sample may be carry-over from other donors' samples. The chain couples TRBV7-2 to TRBJ2-1, with the D gene call left open. The sequencing sample was made of PBMCs. The DNA sequence is as follows: TGTGCCAGCAGCTTAGGTGGGGTTGTGAGTGAGCAGTTCTTC. Translated, it reads CASSLGGVVSEQFF.